This T cell receptor beta chain comes out of a study of blood T cell repertoires in COVID-19. Overall study: Italy, Spain and the United States were the sources of the convalescent and acute COVID-19 samples.

This study enrolled people aged roughly 18 to 90 from about 26 US geographic areas. Grouping used clinical history reported by participants in a survey and questionnaire. Germline values: CDR1 SGHTA, CDR2 FQGTGA. The trim removed 5 bases at V and 9 bases at J, leaving 3 bases unmatched. The CDR3 is 13 residues long. Original processing notes: Nucleated cell number was recorded as an estimate derived from reference gene primer amplification. Some clones are missing from TCRdb's copy, which holds only in-frame ones; the method was immunoSEQ multiplex PCR. The D gene and trimming were derived from the DNA, and the V and J assignments and clone size from that table. The table includes about 170,000 clones, more than 85% detected once.

The sample comprised PBMCs or T cells enriched from blood (not recorded which). This receptor was identified in a woman aged 45-60 years who had recovered from COVID-19. The V call is TRBV7-3, the J call TRBJ2-1, with 11 positions matching TRBD1. The CDR3 is CASSLGTGGEQFF. The DNA for the CDR3 is TGTGCCAGCAGCCTGGGGACAGGGGGTGAGCAGTTCTTC.